Following are 22 T cell receptor beta chains from one sample sequenced in a study of blood T cell repertoires in COVID-19. Sequencing was performed with immunoSEQ multiplex PCR; in TCRdb, only in-frame clones are kept and a portion is missing. The sample yields about 220,000 clones, 82% seen once. The source material was PBMCs or T cells enriched from blood (not recorded which). All receptors come from a woman aged 55-75 years who had recovered from COVID-19.

The V and J genes are TRBV19 and TRBJ1-2; 8 bases agree with TRBD1. Germline V gene sequence: CDR1 LNHDA, CDR2 SQIVND (reference sequence). V shed 5 bases, J shed 4 bases, and the junction held 9 bases outside the gene matches. This CDR3 contains 15 residues. Here the CDR3 reads CASSPQGEQRYGYTF. The CDR3 DNA is TGTGCCAGTAGTCCACAGGGGGAGCAGCGCTATGGCTACACCTTC.

The rearrangement uses TRBV7-2 and TRBJ2-3; 8 positions agree with TRBD2. After removal of 3 bases from V and 1 base from J, the junction contained 3 bases not matched to a gene. Germline CDR1 is SGHTA and CDR2 is FQGNSA. This CDR3 is built from 15 residues. The CDR3 DNA is TGTGCCAGCAGCTTTAGCGGGGAGGGCACAGATACGCAGTATTTT. Translated, it gives CASSFSGEGTDTQYF.

The rearrangement joins TRBV12-3 or TRBV12-4 to TRBJ1-1, with a weak D call TRBD1 (6 bases). This CDR3 contains 13 residues. The V end was cut by 5 bases, the J end by 5 bases, with 12 bases between. Here the CDR3 DNA reads TGTGCCAGCAGTCAGGGGCGCGGGACTGAAGCTTTCTTT. Translation: CASSQGRGTEAFF.

J is TRBJ1-5 and V is TRBV11-1; tentatively, D is TRBD1 (6 bases). Germline assignment: CDR1 SGHAT and CDR2 FQDESV (reference sequence). The CDR3 sequence is 13 residues long. The V end lost 6 bases, the J end lost 4 bases, and 10 bases lay between the germline ends. The CDR3 sequence is CASSQGNNQPQHF. CDR3 nucleotide sequence: TGTGCCAGCAGTCAGGGGAATAATCAGCCCCAGCATTTT.

J is TRBJ2-1 and V is TRBV6-5; perhaps TRBD1 as D (5 bases). The CDR3 sequence is 16 residues long. V was clipped by 4 bases and J by 4 bases, with 17 bases between them. Germline-derived CDR1 and CDR2 are MNHEY and SVGAGI. The CDR3 nucleotides are TGTGCCAGCAGTTCTAACAGACAGCTCGGATACAATGAGCAGTTCTTC. As protein: CASSSNRQLGYNEQFF.

This clone was picked up one time. CDR3 DNA: TGTGCCAGCAGCTTAGAGGGTAGAGAGACCCAGTACTTC. Protein sequence: CASSLEGRETQYF. This chain uses TRBV7-3 with TRBJ2-5; TRBD2 might be the D (5 bases). V was clipped by 2 bases and J by 4 bases, with 8 bases between them. The CDR3 runs 13 residues. The germline CDR1 and CDR2 sequences are SGHTA and FQGTGA.

This clone was counted a single time. The V call is TRBV19, the J call TRBJ1-4; D call uncertain. Trimming cost V 6 bases and J 8 bases, with 13 bases left between them. There are 13 residues in the CDR3. Germline CDR1 is LNHDA and CDR2 is SQIVND (reference sequence). The CDR3 nucleotides read TGTGCCAGTAGCGAGGAGGTTTGGGAAAAACTGTTTTTT. Its translation is CASSEEVWEKLFF.

The count of this clone is one. The CDR3 bases are TGTGCCAGCAGCTTATCGCTAGCGGGAGGGTTGAACTACGAGCAGTACTTC. This gives the protein CASSLSLAGGLNYEQYF. The chain links TRBV5-5 to TRBJ2-7, with TRBD2 matching over 12 bases. There are 17 residues in the CDR3. The V and J ends lost 2 bases and 3 bases, in that order; junction bases with no gene match: 9. The germline gives CDR1 SGHKS, CDR2 YYEKEE (reference sequence).

This chain connects TRBV12-5 to TRBJ1-1; 7 bases match TRBD1. From germline, CDR1 is LGHNT and CDR2 FRNRAP. The ends lost 2 bases at V and 11 bases at J; junction bases unmatched: 8. The CDR3 sequence is 13 residues long. Here the CDR3 DNA reads TGTGCTAGTGGTTTGTCCTCGACAGGGCAGGCTTTCTTT. Amino acid sequence: CASGLSSTGQAFF.

This chain links TRBV6-1 with TRBJ2-7; 10 bases fit TRBD1. The CDR3 covers 15 residues. V lost 2 bases and J lost 7; bases outside the gene matches: 8. CDR1 is MNHNS, CDR2 SASEGT, per germline. Here the CDR3 DNA reads TGTGCCAGCAGTGAAAAGGGACAGGGGTTGGGGGAGCAGTACTTC. Translating gives CASSEKGQGLGEQYF.

V and J are TRBV18 and TRBJ1-2; D is unresolved. The V and J ends lost 3 bases and 6 bases respectively, with 11 bases between them. CDR3 length: 13 residues. Germline-derived CDR1 and CDR2 are KGHSH and LQKENI. Here the CDR3 reads CASSPERVHGYTF. As DNA, the CDR3 is TGTGCCAGCTCACCTGAGAGGGTTCATGGCTACACCTTC.

J is TRBJ2-1 and V is TRBV2; D gene unclear. V lost 8 bases and J 9 bases, leaving 14 bases between the germline ends. CDR1 and CDR2 from the germline V gene are SNHLY and FYNNEI. The CDR3 length is 12 residues. The DNA for the CDR3 is TGTGCCAGCTGCCTAGGAGCCCTTGAGCAGTTCTTC. It encodes CASCLGALEQFF. Full variable domain (outside the CDR3, taken from reference TRBV2 and TRBJ2-1): EPEVTQTPSHQVTQMGQEVILRCVPISNHLYFYWYRQILGQKVEFLVSFYNNEISEKSEIFDDQFSVERPDGSNFTLKIRSTKLEDSAMYFCASCLGALEQFFGPGTRLTVL.

This chain uses TRBV18 with TRBJ1-1; 8 bases line up with TRBD1. Germline loops: CDR1 KGHSH, CDR2 LQKENI. V was clipped by 4 bases and J by 4 bases; unmatched bases: 5. CDR3 length: 14 amino acids. CDR3 amino acids: CASSRDRLGTEAFF. In nucleotides, the CDR3 is TGTGCCAGCTCACGGGACAGGCTGGGCACTGAAGCTTTCTTT.

The chain recombines TRBV29-1 with TRBJ2-1; D unresolved. Germline V gene data show CDR1 as SQVTM and CDR2 as ANQGSEA. The CDR3 totals 13 residues. The V end lost 5 bases, the J end lost 0 bases, and 8 bases lay between the germline ends. CDR3 sequence reads: CSVSESSYNEQFF. CDR3 nucleotides: TGCAGCGTTAGCGAGAGCTCCTACAATGAGCAGTTCTTC.

The rearrangement links TRBV6-5 to TRBJ2-5; 7 bases agree with TRBD2. Germline loops: CDR1 MNHEY, CDR2 SVGAGI. Losses at the gene ends were 0 bases for V and 4 bases for J; bases not matched to a gene: 8. The CDR3 runs 16 residues. For the CDR3, the DNA is TGTGCCAGCAGTTACTCGCAGCGGGGTAAGGGAGAGACCCAGTACTTC. Its protein is CASSYSQRGKGETQYF.

This clone appeared once. This specimen includes other DNA sequences encoding the same CDR3. The genes are TRBV19 and TRBJ2-1; 11 bases fit TRBD2. J gave up 6 bases and V 0 bases, and 4 bases lay outside the gene matches. The germline V gene encodes CDR1 LNHDA and CDR2 SQIVND (reference sequence). The CDR3 consists of 16 residues. The CDR3 coding sequence is TGTGCCAGTAGTATAGAGAAACTAGCGGGGGCCAATGAGCAGTTCTTC. Its protein product is CASSIEKLAGANEQFF.

The chain joins TRBV4-1 to TRBJ1-5; D is unresolved. Trimming removed 1 base at V and 4 bases at J, with 20 bases between. The CDR3 contains 18 residues. Germline V gives CDR1 MGHRA, CDR2 YSYEKL. CDR3 DNA: TGCGCCAGCAGCCAAGTGTCGGAGCCGACCCCCGTTAATCAGCCCCAGCATTTT. Protein: CASSQVSEPTPVNQPQHF.

The rearrangement joins TRBV5-5 to TRBJ1-1; possibly TRBD1 for D (5 bases). Trimming removed 0 bases at V and 10 bases at J, with 10 bases between. Per the germline V gene, CDR1 is SGHKS and CDR2 is YYEKEE (reference sequence). The CDR3 covers 12 residues. The CDR3 sequence is CASSLDGAPAFF. CDR3 coding DNA: TGTGCCAGCAGCTTGGATGGGGCGCCAGCTTTCTTT.

V gene TRBV15 combines with J gene TRBJ2-1; no definite D call. This CDR3 is built from 18 residues. The V and J ends lost 1 base and 5 bases respectively, with 21 bases between them. The germline gives CDR1 LNHNV, CDR2 YYDKDF (reference sequence). This CDR3 is CATSRGIQRLVLDNEQFF. CDR3 DNA: TGTGCCACCAGCAGAGGCATCCAACGATTGGTATTAGACAATGAGCAGTTCTTC.

This clone was recorded only once. This chain links TRBV10-3 with TRBJ1-4; the match to TRBD1 covers 8 bases. Germline V gene data show CDR1 as ENHRY and CDR2 as SYGVKD. CDR3 size: 15 residues. With 3 bases clipped from V and 5 bases from J, the junction kept 5 bases outside the gene matches. CDR3 region: CAISDGQGVNEKLFF. As DNA, the CDR3 is TGTGCCATCAGTGACGGACAGGGTGTAAATGAAAAACTGTTTTTT.

The genes are TRBV24-1 and TRBJ1-6; D might be TRBD1 (5 bases). The germline V gene encodes CDR1 KGHDR and CDR2 SFDVKD. V dropped 0 bases and J dropped 8 bases, with 10 bases sitting between them. The CDR3 is made up of 15 amino acids. This CDR3 is CATSDLPGGDSPLHF. In DNA, the CDR3 is TGTGCCACCAGTGATTTGCCTGGAGGGGATTCACCCCTCCACTTT.

The chain combines TRBV11-3 with TRBJ2-1, with 12 positions matching TRBD2. Germline V lookup: CDR1 SGHNT, CDR2 YENEEA. The CDR3 is 16 amino acids. The V and J ends lost 2 bases and 8 bases, in that order; junction bases with no gene match: 7. The DNA for the CDR3 is TGTGCCAGCAGCTTAACGGGCCTAGCGGGAGGGCATGAGCAGTTCTTC. Translated, it gives CASSLTGLAGGHEQFF.